These T cell receptor beta chains were read from a single sample in a study of cytomegalovirus exposure and HLA in healthy donors. This table comes from immunoSEQ multiplex PCR, and its TCRdb copy is limited to in-frame clones, with some not included. The sample shows 99,000 or so clones, over 12% of them seen only once. Specimen: PBMCs. The receptors shown here come from a female donor in good health and CMV-seronegative. Each CDR3 is given with its conserved first and last residue. Each record gives: D gene, clone size, J gene, V gene, CDR3 protein, CDR3 DNA. A D gene is named only where the DNA matches it firmly. Clone size appears in some rows only: once, few, many, or a class for an expanded clone.

D: TRBD1; size: NA; J: TRBJ1-2; V: TRBV5-1; CDR3: CASSLGQGLYGYTF; DNA: TGCGCCAGCAGCTTGGGACAGGGTTTGTATGGCTACACCTTC
D: TRBD1; size: few; J: TRBJ1-5; V: TRBV2; CDR3: CASSEGQGAFRPQHF; DNA: TGTGCCAGCAGTGAGGGCCAGGGGGCTTTTCGGCCCCAGCATTTT
D: TRBD1; size: once; J: TRBJ2-3; V: TRBV19; CDR3: CASSIDFRQGDTQYF; DNA: TGTGCCAGTAGTATAGATTTCCGACAGGGGGATACGCAGTATTTT
D: NA; size: few; J: TRBJ1-2; V: TRBV4-2; CDR3: CASSQAHGGVNGYTF; DNA: TGTGCCAGCAGCCAAGCCCACGGGGGGGTAAATGGCTACACCTTC
D: TRBD1; size: NA; J: TRBJ2-7; V: TRBV4-1; CDR3: CASSRGQGGSYEQYF; DNA: TGCGCCAGCAGCCGTGGACAGGGGGGCTCCTACGAGCAGTACTTC
D: NA; size: NA; J: TRBJ1-4; V: TRBV29-1; CDR3: CSVKLRLNEKLFF; DNA: TGCAGCGTGAAGCTGAGGCTCAATGAAAAACTGTTTTTT
D: NA; size: few; J: TRBJ1-5; V: TRBV19; CDR3: CASRVVDRQRSNQPQHF; DNA: TGTGCCAGTAGGGTCGTGGACAGACAGAGGAGCAATCAGCCCCAGCATTTT
D: NA; size: few; J: TRBJ2-1; V: TRBV5-4; CDR3: CASRRREWDEQFF; DNA: TGTGCCAGCAGAAGGAGGGAATGGGATGAGCAGTTCTTC
D: NA; size: few; J: TRBJ1-4; V: TRBV5-6; CDR3: CASNPAGNREKLFF; DNA: TGTGCCAGCAACCCAGCAGGGAATAGGGAAAAACTGTTTTTT
D: TRBD2; size: NA; J: TRBJ2-2; V: TRBV7-9; CDR3: CASSFLLAGGPGELFF; DNA: TGTGCCAGCAGCTTCCTACTAGCGGGGGGGCCCGGGGAGCTGTTTTTT
D: TRBD1; size: few; J: TRBJ1-2; V: TRBV19; CDR3: CASRGPTGGYGYTF; DNA: TGTGCCAGTAGAGGGCCCACAGGGGGCTATGGCTACACCTTC
D: TRBD2; size: few; J: TRBJ2-5; V: TRBV13; CDR3: CASSQSTSGPQETQYF; DNA: TGTGCCAGCAGCCAATCGACTAGCGGACCACAGGAGACCCAGTACTTC
D: TRBD1; size: NA; J: TRBJ2-4; V: TRBV7-2; CDR3: CASSLAPGTGANIQYF; DNA: TGTGCCAGCAGCTTAGCGCCTGGGACAGGGGCAAACATTCAGTACTTC
D: NA; size: few; J: TRBJ2-7; V: TRBV28; CDR3: CASSRYSGPYEQYF; DNA: TGTGCCAGCAGCCGTTACAGCGGGCCCTACGAGCAGTACTTC